The sequence of this TCR beta chain was determined in a study of T cells in Graves' hyperthyroidism and ophthalmopathy. With regard to this clonotype: The target antigen is unknown.

The CDR3 has 14 residues. Trimming took 0 bases from V and 6 from J; bases not matched to a gene: 0. Germline CDR1 is MGHDK and CDR2 is SYGVNS. Using RNA transcripts as the source, TCR beta CDR3 regions were amplified. The HTBI primer set drove a first-round RT-PCR of the TCR CDR3. A single record per CDR3 protein comes from TCRdb applying MiXCR to the multiplex PCR reads. The sample lists 600,000 or so distinct CDR3 sequences, about 17% occurring once. The study, taken as a whole, reports: Prediction of ophthalmopathy progression came a median around 6.5 months pre-onset. Through a model of 13 V-J features, ophthalmopathy was separated from stable hyperthyroidism.

Across 18 months, stable Graves' hyperthyroidism was marked by no progression to ophthalmopathy. The rearrangement joins TRBV25-1 to TRBJ2-3; TRBD2 aligns across 10 bases. Sequenced material: blood. This TCR came from a woman aged 25 to 39 with Graves' hyperthyroidism. The CDR3 DNA is TGTGCCAGCAGTGAATATAGCGGGAGGGATACGCAGTATTTT. This sequence encodes CASSEYSGRDTQYF.